This is a list of T cell receptor beta chains from one sample in a study of cytomegalovirus exposure and HLA in healthy donors. Produced via immunoSEQ multiplex PCR; TCRdb's table is partial and in-frame only. The data hold approximately 240,000 clones, with 77% observed a single time. Material: PBMCs. All receptors derive from an older woman in good health and CMV-seropositive. The CDR3 runs from the conserved cysteine through the conserved F or W. Fields, in order: clone size, D gene, J gene, V gene, CDR3 DNA, CDR3 protein. The D gene is left open where the match is weak. The size entry is marked missing in some rows and otherwise reads once, few, many or a size class.

>once|TRBD2|TRBJ2-7|TRBV30
TGTGCCTGGAGTGTAACTAGCGGGGGGACCCGGGCCTACGAGCAGTACTTC
CAWSVTSGGTRAYEQYF
>NA|TRBD1|TRBJ1-3|TRBV6-6
TGTGCCAGCGGAAGACAGGGGGCCTACTCTGGAAACACCACATATTTT
CASGRQGAYSGNTTYF
>NA|TRBD1|TRBJ2-7|TRBV19
TGTGCCAGTAGTATAGATCCAGGGACAGCTACCTACGAGCAGTACTTC
CASSIDPGTATYEQYF
>NA|NA|TRBJ1-1|TRBV28
TGTGCCAGCAGTTACCTACTTGGGGAGAGCACTGAAGCTTTCTTT
CASSYLLGESTEAFF
>NA|NA|TRBJ1-5|TRBV2
TGTGCCAGCCATTCAAGGAGAAATCAGCCCCAGCATTTT
CASHSRRNQPQHF
>few|NA|TRBJ2-7|TRBV29-1
TGCAGCGTTGAAGGGCTCCCAGGGGTCCTCTCCTACGAGCAGTACTTC
CSVEGLPGVLSYEQYF
>NA|NA|TRBJ1-5|TRBV6-5
TGTGCCAGCAGTTACCCGGGGGGCGCACAGCATTTT
CASSYPGGAQHF
>NA|NA|TRBJ2-7|TRBV5-1
TGCGCCAGCAGTCCCTCATACGAGCAGTACTTC
CASSPSYEQYF
>NA|NA|TRBJ2-1|TRBV11-2
TGTGCCAGCAGCTTACATCAGGGGCCGTACAATGAGCAGTTCTTC
CASSLHQGPYNEQFF
>few|NA|TRBJ1-4|TRBV19
TGTGCCAGTACCAGGGACATTCCTGGAGTCCCCGAAAAACTGTTTTTT
CASTRDIPGVPEKLFF
>NA|NA|TRBJ2-1|TRBV19
TGTGCCAGTAGTCCGCGAGGTCAGAGTGAGCAGTTCTTC
CASSPRGQSEQFF
>NA|NA|TRBJ1-3|TRBV11-2
TGTGCCAGCAGTTCTCTTCCAGGGAACTCTGGAAACACCATATATTTT
CASSSLPGNSGNTIYF
>once|TRBD1|TRBJ1-3|TRBV7-9
TGTGCCAGCAGTCTCGACAGGGTCGGAAACACCATATATTTT
CASSLDRVGNTIYF
>NA|NA|TRBJ1-5|TRBV19
TGTGCCAGTAGTATATCAGGGAGGGATCAGCCCCAGCATTTT
CASSISGRDQPQHF
>NA|TRBD1|TRBJ1-1|TRBV5-1
TGCGCCAGCACCGAGACAGGGGCTTCTCTTGAAGCTTTCTTT
CASTETGASLEAFF
>NA|NA|TRBJ2-7|TRBV6-9
TGTGCCAGCAGTTATACCAACCAGCGGAGCTTCTACGAGCAGTACTTC
CASSYTNQRSFYEQYF
>few|NA|TRBJ1-2|TRBV4-1
TGCGCCAGCAGCCAAGAACGCCCGGGTCGAAATCGCTATGGCTACACCTTC
CASSQERPGRNRYGYTF
>NA|NA|TRBJ2-7|TRBV7-2
TGTGCCAGCAGCTTAGGCCGAGGGGGCGAGCAGTACTTC
CASSLGRGGEQYF
>NA|NA|TRBJ1-4|TRBV6-6
TGTGCCAGCAGTACAAGTGCAACTAATGAAAAACTGTTTTTT
CASSTSATNEKLFF
>NA|NA|TRBJ2-6|TRBV27
TGTGCCAGCACAAGACACCTCTCTGGGGCCAACGTCCTGACTTTC
CASTRHLSGANVLTF
>NA|TRBD2|TRBJ2-1|TRBV9
TGTGCCAGCAGCGTAGGTGGGACTAGCGGGGGGCATGAGCAGTTCTTC
CASSVGGTSGGHEQFF
>NA|TRBD1|TRBJ1-1|TRBV19
TGTGCCAGTGATCAGACAGGGGCCCCTCGCACTGAAGCTTTCTTT
CASDQTGAPRTEAFF
>NA|TRBD2|TRBJ2-5|TRBV5-1
TGCGCCAGCAGCTGGGAAGTAGCGGGAGGTATGAGAGAGACCCAGTACTTC
CASSWEVAGGMRETQYF
>few|NA|TRBJ1-1|TRBV9
TGTGCCAGCAGCGTAGAGGGGCGAATGAACACTGAAGCTTTCTTT
CASSVEGRMNTEAFF
>NA|NA|TRBJ2-5|TRBV27
TGTGCCAGCAGTCACTACCAAGAGACCCAGTACTTC
CASSHYQETQYF
>few|TRBD2|TRBJ2-5|TRBV5-1
TGCGCCAGCAGCTTGGATCTTAGCGGGGGGCAGACCCAGTACTTC
CASSLDLSGGQTQYF
>NA|TRBD1|TRBJ2-2|TRBV19
TGTGCCAGTAGTAGGGGACAGGGGGCGCCCCCCGGGGAGCTGTTTTTT
CASSRGQGAPPGELFF
>NA|TRBD2|TRBJ2-1|TRBV28
TGTGCCAGCAGTTTAACTAGCGGGGGGGCTGGCTACAATGAGCAGTTCTTC
CASSLTSGGAGYNEQFF
>NA|TRBD1|TRBJ2-3|TRBV5-4
TGTGCCAGCAGCCTCCCTACCCGGCAGGGGGCACCAGATACGCAGTATTTT
CASSLPTRQGAPDTQYF
>NA|NA|TRBJ2-7|TRBV5-1
TGCGCCAGCAGCCTAATAATTGGTCCTCACGAGCAGTACTTC
CASSLIIGPHEQYF
>few|TRBD1|TRBJ2-1|TRBV10-3
TGTGCCATCAGCTTGACAGGGACCTACAATGAGCAGTTCTTC
CAISLTGTYNEQFF
>NA|NA|TRBJ1-2|TRBV5-1
TGCGCCAGCAGCTTAAGGGGCCTCACCAGGGATGGCTACACCTTC
CASSLRGLTRDGYTF
>NA|TRBD2|TRBJ2-2|TRBV4-3
TGCGCCAGCAGCCATCTAGCGGGGGTGGACACCGGGGAGCTGTTTTTT
CASSHLAGVDTGELFF
>NA|TRBD1|TRBJ1-5|TRBV6-5
TGTGCCAGCAGCCAGGGGGCTGCTCAACCCCAGCATTTT
CASSQGAAQPQHF
>few|TRBD1|TRBJ1-1|TRBV7-2
TGTGCCAGCGGGACAGCGCACACTGAAGCTTTCTTT
CASGTAHTEAFF
>NA|TRBD1|TRBJ1-1|TRBV19
TGTGCCAGTAGTCGGCAACAGCTCATACAGGGGACTGAAGCTTTCTTT
CASSRQQLIQGTEAFF
>once|TRBD1|TRBJ2-5|TRBV10-1
TGCGCCAGCAGTGAGGGGACAGGGGGCCGGGGGACCCAGTACTTC
CASSEGTGGRGTQYF
>NA|NA|TRBJ1-2|TRBV19
TGTGCCAGTAGGTCTTCTAGGCCGAGAGCGTATGGCTACACCTTC
CASRSSRPRAYGYTF
>NA|TRBD2|TRBJ2-4|TRBV5-1
TGCGCCAGCAGCTTGGGGGTCGGACTAGCGGGAGGGCCGGTAGCCAAAAACATTCAGTACTTC
CASSLGVGLAGGPVAKNIQYF
>NA|NA|TRBJ1-5|TRBV19
TGTGCCAGTAGTATAGTCTCCCAGGGTGCCCCCTGGTCAGATGGCAATCAGCCCCAGCATTTT
CASSIVSQGAPWSDGNQPQHF
>NA|NA|TRBJ1-2|TRBV27
TGTGCCAGCAGTCCAGACCGGACAGCCTATGGCTACACCTTC
CASSPDRTAYGYTF
>few|NA|TRBJ1-3|TRBV19
TGTGCCAGTAGTTGGACACCGCAGAGCTCTGGAAACACCATATATTTT
CASSWTPQSSGNTIYF
>NA|NA|TRBJ2-7|TRBV30
TGTGCCTGGAGTAGGGGCCTCTCCTACGAGCAGTACTTC
CAWSRGLSYEQYF
>NA|NA|TRBJ2-3|TRBV28
TGTGCGTTAGGGAGTAGCACAGATACGCAGTATTTT
CALGSSTDTQYF
>NA|TRBD2|TRBJ2-2|TRBV7-3
TGTGCCAGCAGCTTTACGGGACTAGGAACCGGGGAGCTGTTTTTT
CASSFTGLGTGELFF
>NA|TRBD1|TRBJ2-7|TRBV28
TGTGCCAGCACTACTGGAGGACAGGGTTTATACGAGCAGTACTTC
CASTTGGQGLYEQYF
>NA|NA|TRBJ2-7|TRBV6-5
TGTGCCAGCAGTCTCGGTTCGAACTACGAGCAGTACTTC
CASSLGSNYEQYF
>NA|NA|TRBJ1-2|TRBV6-5
TGTGCCAGCGGCAGGGACTATGGCTACACCTTC
CASGRDYGYTF
>NA|TRBD1|TRBJ1-4|TRBV28
TGTGCCAGCAGTTCCTTACACGACAGGGTTACTGAAAAACTGTTTTTT
CASSSLHDRVTEKLFF
>NA|NA|TRBJ1-3|TRBV5-1
TGCGCCAGCGGCTCGGAGAGCTCTGGAAACACCATATATTTT
CASGSESSGNTIYF
>few|NA|TRBJ1-2|TRBV5-1
TGCGCCAGCAGGGGAGAACAAAACTATGGCTACACCTTC
CASRGEQNYGYTF
>NA|NA|TRBJ2-3|TRBV9
TGTGCCAGCAGCGTAGGTTTAAGCACAGATACGCAGTATTTT
CASSVGLSTDTQYF
>NA|NA|TRBJ2-1|TRBV29-1
TGCAGCGCCCCGGTTTATGGTGTTTCCTACAATGAGCAGTTCTTC
CSAPVYGVSYNEQFF
>NA|NA|TRBJ1-5|TRBV2
TGTGCCAGCAGTGGACAGACGGGCCGGCAGCCCCAGCATTTT
CASSGQTGRQPQHF
>NA|NA|TRBJ1-3|TRBV5-1
TGCGCCAGCAGCTTGTGGCAGGGTGACACCATATATTTT
CASSLWQGDTIYF
>NA|NA|TRBJ2-3|TRBV11-2
TGTGCCAGCAGCTTACTAGGGGGAAGCACAGATACGCAGTATTTT
CASSLLGGSTDTQYF
>NA|TRBD2|TRBJ2-3|TRBV6-1
TGTGCCAGCAGTGAAAGGCTAGCGGGCCTCTATTTGACGCAGTATTTT
CASSERLAGLYLTQYF
>NA|NA|TRBJ1-5|TRBV7-2
TGTGCCAGCAGCTTAGCAATCTCGAGCGGTCAGCCCCAGCATTTT
CASSLAISSGQPQHF
>few|TRBD2|TRBJ2-1|TRBV28
TGTGCCAGCAGTTTATTCGGGCTCGGGTTCGGACTAGCGGATGGTGGTGAGCAGTTCTTC
CASSLFGLGFGLADGGEQFF
>NA|TRBD1|TRBJ1-1|TRBV5-4
TGTGCCAGCAGTCGCCCTTCGGACAGGGCCACTGAAGCTTTCTTT
CASSRPSDRATEAFF